The clone carrying this T cell receptor (beta chain) was recorded once. The entry originates in a study of blood T cell repertoires in COVID-19. Study details: Both acute and convalescent COVID-19 samples were obtained from the United States, Italy and Spain. In each case, the material was cDNA or gDNA derived from T cells, B-cell-depleted T cells, or PBMCs.

Trimming removed 3 bases from V and 9 bases from J; junction bases left unmatched: 6. CDR3 length: 13 amino acids. Germline V gene data show CDR1 as MNHNS and CDR2 as SASEGT. Per the original data handling: Researchers report that nucleated cell counts were estimated from reference gene primer amplification. The assay was immunoSEQ multiplex PCR, and TCRdb's table has in-frame clones only and misses some. V, J and clone size derive from that table, while D and trimming were established from the DNA sequence. The profile shows about 260,000 clones, approximately 86% of them singletons. This clonotype was sampled from a man in his forties or fifties with active or convalescent COVID-19. The sample taken for sequencing was peripheral blood. The V gene is TRBV6-1, the J gene TRBJ1-1, with 8 nucleotides matching TRBD1. The CDR3 region has the DNA TGTGCCAGCAGTGATGGACAGGGAACGAAAGCTTTCTTT. This sequence encodes CASSDGQGTKAFF.